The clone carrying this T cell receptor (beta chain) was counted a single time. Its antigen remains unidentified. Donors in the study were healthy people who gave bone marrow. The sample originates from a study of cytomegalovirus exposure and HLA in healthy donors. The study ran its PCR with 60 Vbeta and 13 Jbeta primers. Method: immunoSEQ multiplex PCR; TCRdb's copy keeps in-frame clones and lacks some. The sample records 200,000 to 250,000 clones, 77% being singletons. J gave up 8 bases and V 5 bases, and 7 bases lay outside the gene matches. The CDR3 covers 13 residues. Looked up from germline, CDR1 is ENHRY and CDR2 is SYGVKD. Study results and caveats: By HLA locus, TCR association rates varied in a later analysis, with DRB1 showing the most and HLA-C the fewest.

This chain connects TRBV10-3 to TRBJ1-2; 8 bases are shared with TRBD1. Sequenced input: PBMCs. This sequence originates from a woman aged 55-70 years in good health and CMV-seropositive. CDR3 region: CAISTTGADGYTF. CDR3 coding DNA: TGTGCCATCAGTACGACAGGGGCTGACGGCTACACCTTC.